Here is one TCR beta chain with its context. Its antigen remains unidentified. No per-base quality is available; no much larger clone lies one base away. This sample was taken from a study of blood T cell repertoires in COVID-19 (TCRdb year 2020). In terms of the full investigation: Samples covering the acute and convalescent phases of COVID-19 were provided by collaborators in the United States, Italy and Spain. Nearly every sample came with metadata listing a de-identified subject ID, COVID-19 status, age in years and sex. Samples were obtained from the ongoing ImmuneRACE study (first 160 participants) and from 1,000 to 1,500 subjects provided by 6 global collaborators. The repertoires were made available in a free public database intended to serve as a resource for research on the immune response to SARS-CoV-2. Where available, HLA class I and class II types were obtained from metadata supplied by the sample provider rather than from assay-based typing. Subjects who had been exposed to COVID-19, were actively infected with it, or had recovered from it provided the deeply sampled blood TCRbeta repertoires that made up the dataset. The prospective study material was composed of cDNA or gDNA derived from T cells, B-cell-depleted T cells, or PBMCs.

CDR1 LGHDT and CDR2 YNNKEL are derived from the germline V gene (reference sequence). The CDR3 sequence holds 15 residues, the cysteine and phenylalanine included. Solely the CDR3 DNA is kept, with 45 bases framed from the first base. Cut back by 3 bases and 4 bases, the V and J ends lie 15 bases apart. Study-wide findings and limitations: How much clinical and demographic metadata was included differed by source and by participant, and the metadata was provided uncurated.

The immunoSEQ Assay, a bias-controlled multiplex PCR, was used to amplify TCRbeta CDR3 regions from genomic DNA. Per the source publication's procedure: Nucleated cell counts per sample were estimated from amplification of reference gene primers within the assay. Sequence reads were collapsed and filtered to measure the absolute abundance of every unique TCRbeta CDR3 rearrangement. For each sample, productive Simpson clonality was calculated by taking the square root of Simpson's diversity index across productive rearrangements. This is the immuneACCESS table as TCRdb keeps it, with only in-frame sequences that have V and J called. A part of the clones is gone; compared with another copy, unresolved V genes explain less than half, and the rest is unexplained. V and J calls and clone size are as listed in that table; D and trimming were resolved from the DNA. The sample table shows tens of thousands of clones, and about 78% are seen once. The ten largest clones take up nearly 5% of the sample.

Each collaborating institution followed its own protocols to collect whole blood in K2EDTA tubes. For TCRbeta analysis, collaborators shipped samples as frozen whole blood, isolated PBMCs, or DNA extracted from either of those sample types. Rearrangement joined TRBV3-1 (or the pseudogene TRBV3-2) to TRBJ1-2; the D gene is perhaps TRBD1, on 6 matching bases. The clonotype comes from a human donor in a cohort sampled during active COVID-19. The sequenced material came from peripheral blood. CDR3 sequence: CASSHRATGSYGYTF. The nucleotides are TGTGCCAGCAGCCACCGTGCGACAGGATCCTATGGCTACACCTTC.